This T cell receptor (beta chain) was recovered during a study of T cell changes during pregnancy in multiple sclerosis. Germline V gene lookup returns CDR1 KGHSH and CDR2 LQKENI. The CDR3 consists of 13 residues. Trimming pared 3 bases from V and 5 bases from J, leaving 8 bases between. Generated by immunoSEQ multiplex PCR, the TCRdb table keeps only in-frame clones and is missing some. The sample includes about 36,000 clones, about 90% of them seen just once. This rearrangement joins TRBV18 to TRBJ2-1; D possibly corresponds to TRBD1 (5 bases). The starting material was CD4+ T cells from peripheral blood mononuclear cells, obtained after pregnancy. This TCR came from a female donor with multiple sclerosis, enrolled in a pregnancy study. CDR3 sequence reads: CASSPDRHNEQFF. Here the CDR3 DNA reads TGTGCCAGCTCACCTGACAGACACAATGAGCAGTTCTTC.